The present T cell receptor (beta chain) was sequenced within a study of early T cells in non-severe SARS-CoV-2 infection. This CDR3 is built from 18 residues. Germline CDR1 reads SGHVS; CDR2 reads FQNEAQ. The V and J ends lost 4 bases and 0 bases respectively, with 16 bases between them. Regarding the study as a whole: In VDJdb matching, anti-spike CD8 responses were favored while private and CD4 specificities went missing.

Points on this clonotype: What it binds is not known.

In the library, individual cDNA molecules carried attached unique molecular identifiers. TCRdb re-called the 5' RACE reads through MiXCR, storing one row per CDR3 protein. The sample has some 75,000 distinct CDR3 sequences, roughly 15% seen once. This sequence joins TRBV7-8 and TRBJ2-6; D possibly matches TRBD1 or TRBD2 (5 bases each). Sequenced material: whole blood. This receptor was identified in an adult who was a healthcare worker with PCR-confirmed SARS-CoV-2 infection or an uninfected control (not recorded which). In DNA form, the CDR3 reads TGTGCCAGCAGCTCCCGCCCGGGACCGCTCTCTGGGGCCAACGTCCTGACTTTC. Protein sequence: CASSSRPGPLSGANVLTF.